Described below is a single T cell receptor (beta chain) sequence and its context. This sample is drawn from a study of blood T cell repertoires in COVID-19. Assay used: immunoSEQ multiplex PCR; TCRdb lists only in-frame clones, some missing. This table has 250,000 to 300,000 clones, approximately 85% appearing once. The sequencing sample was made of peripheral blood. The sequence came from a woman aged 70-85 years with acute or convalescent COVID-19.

For the CDR3, the DNA is TGTGCCAGCAGTCTAGGGAGCTATGAAAAACTGTTTTTT. This encodes CASSLGSYEKLFF. This sequence joins TRBV2 and TRBJ1-4, with D uncertain. Germline values: CDR1 SNHLY, CDR2 FYNNEI. The CDR3 covers 13 residues. V was clipped by 5 bases and J by 6 bases, with 10 bases between them.